This TCR beta chain is drawn from a study of shared clonotypes between healthy human individuals. In the study overall: Aged between 18 and 49, the donors were a couple of women and three men. Study-level results: The small donor group covered limited genetic and exposure diversity. For sorted subsets, rarefaction showed incomplete sequencing despite large depth.

Germline V gives CDR1 KGHSH, CDR2 LQKENI. The length of the CDR3 is 19 residues. The V gene lost 1 base and the J gene lost 4 bases, with 20 bases spanning the gap. Concerning this clone: What it binds is unknown.

Measured with immunoSEQ multiplex PCR; TCRdb has only the in-frame clones, and not every one. The data contain 2 million to 2.5 million clones, just under 95% of them singletons. The receptor was isolated from a man younger than 30 in good health. Some clones in this sample may be carry-over from other donors' samples. This chain uses TRBV18 with TRBJ2-6, with D perhaps matching TRBD2 (5 bases). Sequencing was performed on naive CD4+ T cells from PBMCs. Stated subset: CD45RA+ positively selected. CDR3 nucleotides: TGTGCCAGCTCACCACGCGGGCTTAGTGTTGATCCCGGGGCCAACGTCCTGACTTTC. Its translation is CASSPRGLSVDPGANVLTF. The full variable domain, with the rest looked up from reference TRBV18 and TRBJ2-6, is NAGVMQNPRHLVRRRGQEARLRCSPMKGHSHVYWYRQLPEEGLKFMVYLQKENIIDESGMPKERFSAEFPKEGPSILRIQQVVRGDSAAYFCASSPRGLSVDPGANVLTFGAGSRLTVL.